The 15 T cell receptor beta chains listed next were all sequenced from one sample in a study of Graves' ophthalmopathy and Graves' hyperthyroidism. Beta-chain TCR CDR3 regions were amplified from RNA transcripts. The first round was an RT-PCR with HTBI primers, and the second round was a multiplex PCR. TCRdb reprocessed the multiplex PCR reads via MiXCR and lists one record per CDR3 protein. The sample carries more than 1,000,000 distinct CDR3 sequences, approximately 35% recorded once. Sequencing input: peripheral blood or thyroid tissue (not recorded which). The receptors shown here come from an adult man with Graves' hyperthyroidism.

This clonotype was counted many times. This chain uses TRBV2 with TRBJ2-2; no definite D call. Germline CDR1 is SNHLY and CDR2 is FYNNEI. The CDR3 length is 15 residues. V lost 6 bases and J 2 bases, leaving 13 bases between the germline ends. The chain's CDR3 is CASRGAGFNTGELFF. CDR3 coding DNA: TGTGCCAGCAGGGGTGCAGGTTTCAACACCGGGGAGCTGTTTTTT.

This clonotype was found a few times. The V gene is TRBV3-1, the J gene TRBJ2-7; 9 bases match TRBD1. CDR1 is LGHDT, CDR2 YNNKEL, per germline (reference sequence). The CDR3 contains 15 residues. Unmatched junction bases numbered 12, after V lost 5 bases and J lost 7 bases. The CDR3 region has the DNA TGTGCCAGCAGCTTCCCGGGACAGGGAGGTGAAGAGCAGTACTTC. Its translation: CASSFPGQGGEEQYF.

This clonotype has a count of ten or more. This chain connects TRBV5-1 to TRBJ1-2; TRBD1 is a possible D gene (5 bases). The CDR3 runs to 15 residues. Germline V lookup: CDR1 SGHRS, CDR2 YFSETQ. V shed 7 bases and J shed 11 bases, with 27 bases lying between them. The CDR3 reads CASQGTSSPIPAYTF. CDR3 in DNA: TGCGCCAGCCAAGGGACTTCCTCCCCGATTCCGGCGTACACCTTC.

The chain couples TRBV7-2 to TRBJ2-2; 12 positions agree with TRBD2. The germline V gene encodes CDR1 SGHTA and CDR2 FQGNSA. The CDR3 spans 16 residues. J lost 7 bases, V lost 11 bases, and 14 bases had no gene match. The CDR3 coding sequence is TGTGCCGGCTCCCATCTAGCGGGGGGGCTCTTCGGGGAGCTGTTTTTT. Translation: CAGSHLAGGLFGELFF. Full variable domain (rest looked up from reference TRBV7-2 and TRBJ2-2): GAGVSQSPSNKVTEKGKDVELRCDPISGHTALYWYRQSLGQGLEFLIYFQGNSAPDKSGLPSDRFSAERTGGSVSTLTIQRTQQEDSAVYLCAGSHLAGGLFGELFFGEGSRLTVL.

With regard to this clonotype: At one end, the junction sequence differs from germline, possibly due to a read error. V is TRBV7-8 and J is TRBJ1-2, with 7 positions matching TRBD1. This CDR3 has 15 amino acids. CDR1 and CDR2 (germline): SGHVS, FQNEAQ. In DNA form, the CDR3 reads TGTGCCAGCATCTTAGCGCCGGGACAGTATTATGGCTACACCTTC. Translated, it gives CASILAPGQYYGYTF.

This clonotype occurred a few times. At one of its ends the junction is not consistent with the germline gene, which may arise from a read error. This chain joins TRBV10-2 and TRBJ1-1; D gene ambiguous. CDR3 size: 16 residues. Germline V lookup: CDR1 WSHSY, CDR2 SAAADI. Written as DNA, the CDR3 is TGTGCCAGCAGTTCCATGTTCCTACAACTGAACACTGAAGCTTTCTTT. As protein: CASSSMFLQLNTEAFF.

This clonotype was seen ten or more times. J is TRBJ1-4 and V is TRBV15, with unresolved D. Germline CDR1 and CDR2: LNHNV and YYDKDF (reference sequence). Trimming removed 5 bases at V and 11 bases at J, with 12 bases between. This CDR3 spans 12 amino acids. In DNA form, the CDR3 reads TGTGCCACCAGCGGTCCAAGAGGCAAACTGTTTTTT. Encoded protein: CATSGPRGKLFF.

In its sample, this clonotype was seen many times. The rearrangement links TRBV5-1 to TRBJ2-2; TRBD1 is a possible D gene (5 bases). Germline CDR1 and CDR2: SGHRS and YFSETQ. This CDR3 has 17 residues. Trimming took off 4 bases at V and 6 bases at J, with 22 bases between the two ends. CDR3 protein: CASSLVRVRGEAGELFF. For the CDR3, the DNA is TGCGCCAGCAGCCTGGTTCGTGTTAGGGGCGAGGCCGGGGAGCTGTTTTTT. Full variable domain (missing parts from reference TRBV5-1 and TRBJ2-2): KAGVTQTPRYLIKTRGQQVTLSCSPISGHRSVSWYQQTPGQGLQFLFEYFSETQRNKGNFPGRFSGRQFSNSRSEMNVSTLELGDSALYLCASSLVRVRGEAGELFFGEGSRLTVL.

This clonotype has a handful of counts. This may arise from a read error, as a much more abundant clone is one base away. The conserved phenylalanine or tryptophan is not found at the CDR3 terminus, so this likely reflects a read error. The gene calls are TRBV29-1 and TRBJ2-7, with 10 positions matching TRBD1. CDR1 and CDR2 (germline): SQVTM, ANQGSEA. CDR3 length: 16 residues. Trimming removed 5 bases from V and 4 bases from J; junction bases left unmatched: 14. This chain's CDR3 is CSVRAGQGLTIYEQYS. The CDR3 DNA reads as TGCAGCGTTCGAGCGGGACAGGGGTTAACTATATACGAGCAGTACTCC.

The CDR3 bases are TGTGCCAGCAGAGGAGAGGCTAATGAAAAACTGTTTTTT. Translating gives CASRGEANEKLFF. This chain links TRBV2 with TRBJ1-4; D not resolved. From germline, CDR1 is SNHLY and CDR2 FYNNEI. This CDR3 has 13 residues. V shed 6 bases and J shed 3 bases, with 8 bases lying between them.

The chain employs TRBV7-2 and TRBJ1-6; TRBD1 matches 10 bases. This CDR3 has 16 amino acids. J lost 11 bases, V lost 5 bases, and 12 bases had no gene match. Germline CDR1 is SGHTA and CDR2 is FQGNSA. The CDR3 loop reads CASSTLNAGQGTPLHF. CDR3 nucleotide sequence: TGTGCCAGCAGCACCCTAAATGCGGGACAGGGGACACCCCTCCACTTT.

The chain combines TRBV2 with TRBJ2-6; unclear D gene. CDR1 and CDR2 (germline): SNHLY, FYNNEI. Trimming shortened V by 0 bases and J by 4 bases, and 4 bases separated the two germline ends. The CDR3 covers 14 residues. The DNA of the CDR3 is TGTGCCAGCAGTGAAGCGCAAGGGGCCAACGTCCTGACTTTC. It translates to CASSEAQGANVLTF.

This clonotype was picked up many times. The V gene is TRBV2, the J gene TRBJ1-4; 9 bases are a match to TRBD1. The CDR3 consists of 15 residues. Germline assignment: CDR1 SNHLY and CDR2 FYNNEI. The ends lost 8 bases at V and 7 bases at J; junction bases unmatched: 11. The CDR3 DNA follows: TGTGCCAGCTCAAACCCACAGGGGGCCAGTGAAAAACTGTTTTTT. As protein: CASSNPQGASEKLFF.

This clonotype was detected ten times or more. This chain joins TRBV7-9 and TRBJ1-5; D not certain. With 4 bases removed from V and 2 bases from J, the gap between germline ends came to 12 bases. The length of the CDR3 is 15 residues. Germline V gene lookup returns CDR1 SEHNR and CDR2 FQNEAQ (reference sequence). Written as DNA, the CDR3 is TGTGCCAGCAGCTCCGCCGGTATGGGCAATCAGCCCCAGCATTTT. It codes for CASSSAGMGNQPQHF.

The chain is built from TRBV5-1 and TRBJ2-7, with 10 bases lining up with TRBD2. Germline V gene lookup returns CDR1 SGHRS and CDR2 YFSETQ. The CDR3 contains 16 residues. Trimming cost V 4 bases and J 2 bases; bases outside gene matches: 9. DNA of the CDR3: TGCGCCAGCAGCCCAACAACTAGCGGGATACCCTACGAGCAGTACTTC. Translated: CASSPTTSGIPYEQYF.